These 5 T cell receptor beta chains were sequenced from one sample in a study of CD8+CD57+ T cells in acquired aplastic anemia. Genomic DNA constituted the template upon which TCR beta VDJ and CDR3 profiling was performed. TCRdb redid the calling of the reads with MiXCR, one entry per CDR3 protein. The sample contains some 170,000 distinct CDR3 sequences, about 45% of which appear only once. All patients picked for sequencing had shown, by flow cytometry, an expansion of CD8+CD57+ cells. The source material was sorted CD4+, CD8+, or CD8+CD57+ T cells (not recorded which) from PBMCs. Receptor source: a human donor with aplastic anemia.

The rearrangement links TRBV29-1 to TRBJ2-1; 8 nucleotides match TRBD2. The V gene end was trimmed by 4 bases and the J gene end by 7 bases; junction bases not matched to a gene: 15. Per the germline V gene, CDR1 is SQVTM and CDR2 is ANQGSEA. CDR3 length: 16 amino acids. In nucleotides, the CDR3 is TGCAGCGTTGGGGGTTCGAGCGGGAGTGTCGAAAATGAGCAGTTCTTC. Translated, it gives CSVGGSSGSVENEQFF.

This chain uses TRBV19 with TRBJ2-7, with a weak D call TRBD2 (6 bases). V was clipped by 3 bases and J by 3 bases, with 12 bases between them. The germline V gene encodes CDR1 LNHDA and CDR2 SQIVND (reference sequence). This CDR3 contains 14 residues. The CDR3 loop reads CASSMRGRDYEQYF. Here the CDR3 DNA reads TGTGCCAGTAGTATGCGGGGTAGAGACTACGAGCAGTACTTC. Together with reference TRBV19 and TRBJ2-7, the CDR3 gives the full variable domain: DGGITQSPKYLFRKEGQNVTLSCEQNLNHDAMYWYRQDPGQGLRLIYYSQIVNDFQKGDIAEGYSVSREKKESFPLTVTSAQKNPTAFYLCASSMRGRDYEQYFGPGTRLTVT.

This chain's CDR3 is CASSERGWGLAGETQYF. DNA of the CDR3: TGCGCCAGCAGCGAGCGAGGTTGGGGTCTAGCGGGAGAGACCCAGTACTTC. The genes are TRBV5-1 and TRBJ2-5; 8 bases line up with TRBD2. Germline V gene data show CDR1 as SGHRS and CDR2 as YFSETQ. The CDR3 contains 17 residues. J gave up 4 bases and V 4 bases, and 15 bases lay outside the gene matches.

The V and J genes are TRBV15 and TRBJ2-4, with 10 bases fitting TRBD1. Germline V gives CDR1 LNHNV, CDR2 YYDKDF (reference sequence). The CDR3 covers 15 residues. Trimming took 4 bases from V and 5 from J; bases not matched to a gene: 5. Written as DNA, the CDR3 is TGTGCCACCAGCACTTTCGGGACAGGGGAAAACATTCAGTACTTC. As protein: CATSTFGTGENIQYF.

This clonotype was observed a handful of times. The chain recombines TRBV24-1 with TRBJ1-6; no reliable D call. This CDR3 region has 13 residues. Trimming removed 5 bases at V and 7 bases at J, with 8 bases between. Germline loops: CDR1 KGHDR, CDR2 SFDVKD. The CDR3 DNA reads TGTGCCACCAGTGCACAGTACAATTCACCCCTCCACTTT. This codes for CATSAQYNSPLHF.